One sample yielded the 16 T cell receptor beta chains listed below, sequenced in a study of OX40 agonist ivuxolimab in advanced cancers. TCRdb's table, derived via immunoSEQ multiplex PCR, lists solely in-frame clones and lacks some. The profile shows tens of thousands of clones, roughly 80% of them singletons. Sample: CD4+ or CD8+ T cells sorted from blood, taken in a trial of the OX40 agonist ivuxolimab. These receptors were taken from an adult with an advanced solid tumor such as melanoma, head and neck, liver or kidney cancer.

The DNA for the CDR3 is TGTGCCAGCAGCCGGACTAGCGGGGTGGTAGAGACCCAGTACTTC. Protein: CASSRTSGVVETQYF. The gene calls are TRBV7-2 and TRBJ2-5; 12 positions match TRBD2. Germline CDR1 reads SGHTA; CDR2 reads FQGNSA. The CDR3 is 15 residues long. V was pared by 5 bases and J by 4 bases, with 5 bases of the junction left unmatched.

The DNA for the CDR3 is TGTGCCAGCAGCTTGCTCCGCGGGGGGGCCGATGAGCAGTTCTTC. As protein: CASSLLRGGADEQFF. This chain links TRBV5-8 with TRBJ2-1; 9 nucleotides align to TRBD2. CDR3 length: 15 residues. Per germline, CDR1 SGHTS and CDR2 YDEGEE. V dropped 1 base and J dropped 8; count of bases not matched to a gene: 7.

This clone was picked up one time. The CDR3 sequence is CASSLDPFNQPQHF. The CDR3, as DNA: TGCGCCAGCAGCCTAGATCCGTTCAATCAGCCCCAGCATTTT. The V gene is TRBV5-1, the J gene TRBJ1-5; D not resolved. V lost 4 bases and J 3 bases, leaving 11 bases between the germline ends. Germline CDR1 reads SGHRS; CDR2 reads YFSETQ. CDR3 size: 14 residues.

This CDR3 reads CASSEVQGGSGYTF. The CDR3 nucleotides read TGTGCCAGCAGTGAAGTTCAGGGGGGGAGTGGCTACACCTTC. J is TRBJ1-2 and V is TRBV2, with 7 positions matching TRBD1. CDR1 and CDR2 (germline): SNHLY, FYNNEI. Germline trimming cut 1 base from V and 7 bases from J; bases unmatched to any gene: 6. The CDR3 contains 14 residues.

CDR3 in DNA: TGTGCCAGCAGTTACTCGACAGGGGGCTACGAGCAGTACTTC. It codes for CASSYSTGGYEQYF. V gene TRBV6-5 combines with J gene TRBJ2-7, with TRBD1 matching 9 bases. Germline-derived CDR1 and CDR2 are MNHEY and SVGAGI. Germline trimming cut 0 bases from V and 3 bases from J; bases unmatched to any gene: 0. The CDR3 runs to 14 residues.

This sequence joins TRBV19 and TRBJ2-7; D tentatively fits TRBD1 or TRBD2 (5 bases each). Per germline, CDR1 LNHDA and CDR2 SQIVND (reference sequence). This CDR3 contains 14 residues. Deletions cut 10 bases from V and 0 bases from J, with 16 bases between. The CDR3 coding sequence is TGTGCCACTTCGACGGGGCTGAGCTCCTACGAGCAGTACTTC. This translates into CATSTGLSSYEQYF.

V usage is TRBV7-2 and J usage is TRBJ1-3; D unclear. CDR1 is SGHTA and CDR2 is FQGNSA in the germline V gene. This CDR3 is built from 15 residues. Trimming removed 1 base from V and 0 bases from J, with 7 bases in between. The CDR3 DNA reads TGTGCCAGCAGCTTAGGGGTTTACTCTGGAAACACCATATATTTT. This gives the protein CASSLGVYSGNTIYF.

There are a few counts of this clone. The V gene is TRBV27, the J gene TRBJ2-3; D is ambiguous. V shed 0 bases and J shed 2 bases, with 6 bases lying between them. The CDR3 covers 14 residues. Germline CDR1 and CDR2: MNHEY and SMNVEV (reference sequence). CDR3 sequence (DNA): TGTGCCAGCAGTTTATCTGCGGCCACAGATACGCAGTATTTT. This translates into CASSLSAATDTQYF.

V gene TRBV2 combines with J gene TRBJ2-7, with D unresolved. Germline V CDR1 and CDR2: SNHLY, FYNNEI. The ends were cut back, 3 bases at V and 7 bases at J, with 7 bases in the middle. The CDR3 length is 11 residues. The CDR3 DNA reads as TGTGCCAGCAGTGATGAGACAGAGCAGTACTTC. Translating it yields CASSDETEQYF.

This chain uses TRBV19 with TRBJ2-7; D might be TRBD2 (7 bases). Trimming pared 6 bases from V and 1 base from J, leaving 16 bases between. There are 15 residues in the CDR3. Germline lookup yields CDR1 LNHDA and CDR2 SQIVND (reference sequence). The CDR3 coding sequence is TGTGCCAGTAGAGGGGGGGACACTGTATCCTACGAGCAGTACTTC. Translation: CASRGGDTVSYEQYF.

The V call is TRBV2, the J call TRBJ2-5; possible D gene TRBD2, 5 bases. Trimming took 7 bases from V and 11 from J, leaving 17 bases between them. CDR1 and CDR2 from the germline V gene are SNHLY and FYNNEI. This CDR3 spans 12 amino acids. Written as DNA, the CDR3 is TGTGCCAGCATGGCCCTGGCGGGTGAGCAGTACTTC. Translation: CASMALAGEQYF.

For the CDR3, the DNA is TGTGCCAGTAGCCAGAGGGCCGCATCACCCCTCCACTTT. Translated: CASSQRAASPLHF. The gene calls are TRBV19 and TRBJ1-6; D is uncertain. Looked up from germline, CDR1 is LNHDA and CDR2 is SQIVND (reference sequence). V was shortened by 6 bases and J by 10 bases, with 13 bases between the two germline ends. The CDR3 totals 13 residues.

V gene TRBV27 combines with J gene TRBJ2-7; D is undetermined. The CDR3 has 12 amino acids. CDR1 and CDR2 (germline): MNHEY, SMNVEV (reference sequence). Trimming cost V 4 bases and J 3 bases, with 7 bases left between them. CDR3 bases: TGTGCCAGCAGTTCTACTGTCTACGAGCAGTACTTC. Translation gives CASSSTVYEQYF.

The rearrangement links TRBV14 to TRBJ1-3, with a weak D call TRBD1 (6 bases). This CDR3 contains 17 residues. The germline V gene has CDR1 SGHDN and CDR2 FVKESK. Deletions cut 4 bases from V and 0 bases from J, with 16 bases between. CDR3 residues: CASSLSSGETSGNTIYF. The CDR3 DNA sequence: TGTGCCAGCAGCCTCAGTTCAGGGGAAACCTCTGGAAACACCATATATTTT.

This chain uses TRBV4-2 with TRBJ1-1, with D possibly being TRBD1 (5 bases). Germline V gene lookup returns CDR1 LGHNA and CDR2 YNFKEQ. V was pared by 0 bases and J by 6 bases, with 17 bases between. The CDR3 is 16 amino acids. CDR3 region: CASSQDIGGGFPEAFF. In DNA, the CDR3 is TGTGCCAGCAGCCAAGATATCGGCGGGGGGTTCCCTGAAGCTTTCTTT.

V usage is TRBV9 and J usage is TRBJ1-6, with D uncertain. Germline values: CDR1 SGDLS, CDR2 YYNGEE. V was pared by 0 bases and J by 9 bases, with 16 bases between. CDR3 length: 16 residues. CDR3 DNA: TGTGCCAGCAGCGTAGTCGCAGATACTTTCGGTTCACCCCTCCACTTT. This sequence encodes CASSVVADTFGSPLHF.